The 31 T cell receptor beta chains reported below all come from one sample, sequenced in a study of CD8 T cells in ankylosing spondylitis. The study, taken as a whole, reports: A TCR beta motif of 8 or 9 highly homologous variants appeared characteristic of ankylosing spondylitis blood.

TCRdb used MiXCR to reprocess the 5' RACE reads, holding one entry per CDR3 protein. The table has roughly 400,000 distinct CDR3 sequences, around 20% seen once. These receptors have no known antigen. Material for sequencing was blood, either unsorted or a sorted T cell fraction (not recorded which). The receptors were sampled from a male donor with ankylosing spondylitis.

This clonotype was seen a few times. J is TRBJ2-7 and V is TRBV27, with D possibly being TRBD1 or TRBD2 (7 bases each). Trimming removed 8 bases from V and 3 bases from J, with 20 bases in between. Per the germline V gene, CDR1 is MNHEY and CDR2 is SMNVEV (reference sequence). This CDR3 is 15 amino acids long. This CDR3 is CASPQGGGRSYEQYF. CDR3 coding DNA: TGTGCCAGCCCTCAGGGGGGCGGGAGAAGCTACGAGCAGTACTTC.

This clonotype was observed a handful of times. This chain links TRBV5-1 with TRBJ2-1; TRBD1 might be the D (6 bases). This CDR3 region has 14 residues. Germline CDR1 reads SGHRS; CDR2 reads YFSETQ. The V end lost 6 bases, the J end lost 9 bases, and 19 bases lay between the germline ends. CDR3 sequence reads: CASKSSEQGSEQFF. DNA for the CDR3: TGCGCCAGCAAGAGTTCGGAACAGGGTAGTGAGCAGTTCTTC.

The CDR3 sequence is CASSELGSSYNEQFF. In DNA, the CDR3 is TGTGCCAGCAGCGAATTAGGGAGCTCCTACAATGAGCAGTTCTTC. The V call is TRBV3-1, the J call TRBJ2-1, with D possibly being TRBD2 (5 bases). V lost 5 bases, J lost 0 bases, and 11 bases lay in between. The CDR3 is made up of 15 amino acids. The V gene's germline CDR1 is LGHDT and CDR2 YNNKEL (reference sequence).

The V and J genes are TRBV28 and TRBJ2-7; 8 bases are shared with TRBD1. This CDR3 has 16 residues. The V gene's germline CDR1 is MDHEN and CDR2 SYDVKM. Losses at the gene ends were 6 bases for V and 4 bases for J; bases not matched to a gene: 14. CDR3 bases: TGTGCCAGCAGACCCCGGACCGGGACAGGCAAATACGAGCAGTACTTC. As protein: CASRPRTGTGKYEQYF.

The chain links TRBV20-1 to TRBJ2-7, with D tentatively TRBD2 (5 bases). CDR3 length: 14 residues. The ends were cut back, 5 bases at V and 2 bases at J, with 16 bases in the middle. CDR1 and CDR2 (germline): DFQATT, SNEGSKA (reference sequence). The CDR3 sequence is CSAFPRGGTYEQYF. In nucleotides, the CDR3 is TGCAGTGCTTTCCCCCGAGGAGGTACCTACGAGCAGTACTTC.

This clonotype occurred a few times. J is TRBJ2-3 and V is TRBV5-5; D ambiguous. Germline V gives CDR1 SGHKS, CDR2 YYEKEE (reference sequence). The CDR3 covers 14 residues. Trimming cost V 4 bases and J 2 bases, with 11 bases left between them. CDR3 bases: TGTGCCAGCAGCCCCCGCGTCGTCACAGATACGCAGTATTTT. This gives the protein CASSPRVVTDTQYF.

This clonotype was counted between two and nine times. V usage is TRBV4-1 and J usage is TRBJ1-5, with D possibly matching TRBD1 (5 bases). Trimming removed 0 bases from V and 4 bases from J, with 13 bases in between. Per germline, CDR1 MGHRA and CDR2 YSYEKL. The CDR3 consists of 16 residues. The CDR3, as DNA: TGCGCCAGCAGCCAAGATCTTGGACGGGGGAATCAGCCCCAGCATTTT. Translated, it gives CASSQDLGRGNQPQHF.

The chain couples TRBV4-2 to TRBJ2-4; 10 nucleotides agree with TRBD1. The CDR3 totals 15 residues. V lost 1 base and J lost 7; bases outside the gene matches: 4. Per germline, CDR1 LGHNA and CDR2 YNFKEQ. CDR3 loop: CASSQVRTGGNIQYF. The CDR3 bases are TGTGCCAGCAGCCAAGTTAGGACAGGGGGTAACATTCAGTACTTC.

The rearrangement uses TRBV5-5 and TRBJ1-4; D is ambiguous. Germline CDR1 is SGHKS and CDR2 is YYEKEE (reference sequence). The CDR3 contains 16 residues. The V gene lost 0 bases and the J gene lost 0 bases, with 9 bases spanning the gap. The CDR3 sequence: CASSLEWNPTNEKLFF. The CDR3, as DNA: TGTGCCAGCAGCTTGGAATGGAATCCAACTAATGAAAAACTGTTTTTT.

The V gene is TRBV10-3, the J gene TRBJ2-1, with TRBD2 as a possible D gene (5 bases). V lost 5 bases and J 0 bases, leaving 14 bases between the germline ends. The CDR3 runs 16 residues. Germline V CDR1 and CDR2: ENHRY, SYGVKD. The CDR3 loop reads CAISPSSTSSYNEQFF. The DNA for the CDR3 is TGTGCCATCAGTCCTTCTAGCACCAGCTCCTACAATGAGCAGTTCTTC.

This rearrangement joins TRBV18 to TRBJ2-7; D is uncertain. Germline V gene lookup returns CDR1 KGHSH and CDR2 LQKENI. Trimming stripped 0 bases from V and 6 bases from J, with 9 bases between. There are 13 residues in the CDR3. The CDR3 sequence is CASSPPSVGEQYF. CDR3 DNA sequence: TGTGCCAGCTCACCACCAAGTGTAGGCGAGCAGTACTTC.

The chain couples TRBV5-1 to TRBJ2-5; tentative D call: TRBD2 (5 bases). The V end was cut by 1 base, the J end by 4 bases, with 14 bases between. The CDR3 consists of 15 residues. Per the germline V gene, CDR1 is SGHRS and CDR2 is YFSETQ. CDR3 in DNA: TGCGCCAGCAGCTTGTCGCCGGGGATAAGAGAGACCCAGTACTTC. It codes for CASSLSPGIRETQYF. The entire variable domain, with the rest obtained from reference TRBV5-1 and TRBJ2-5, is as follows: KAGVTQTPRYLIKTRGQQVTLSCSPISGHRSVSWYQQTPGQGLQFLFEYFSETQRNKGNFPGRFSGRQFSNSRSEMNVSTLELGDSALYLCASSLSPGIRETQYFGPGTRLLVL.

This clonotype was observed a few times. The rearrangement uses TRBV5-1 and TRBJ1-6, with D possibly being TRBD1 (6 bases). The germline V gene encodes CDR1 SGHRS and CDR2 YFSETQ. The CDR3 loop spans 15 amino acids. The V gene lost 4 bases and the J gene lost 9 bases, with 17 bases spanning the gap. This CDR3 reads CASSVEGVGISPLHF. The CDR3 DNA reads TGCGCCAGCAGCGTCGAGGGGGTCGGTATTTCACCCCTCCACTTT.

This clonotype was detected only a few times. This rearrangement joins TRBV19 to TRBJ1-1; 9 bases are a match to TRBD1. V trimming: 7 bases; J trimming: 5 bases; junction bases outside the gene matches: 5. CDR3 length: 13 amino acids. Germline loops: CDR1 LNHDA, CDR2 SQIVND (reference sequence). CDR3 protein: CASIYRGRTEAFF. The DNA of the CDR3 is TGTGCCAGTATCTACAGGGGGCGTACTGAAGCTTTCTTT.

The chain recombines TRBV12-3 or TRBV12-4 with TRBJ2-2; TRBD1 aligns across 9 bases. CDR3 length: 16 residues. After removal of 6 bases from V and 3 bases from J, the junction contained 8 bases not matched to a gene. The DNA for the CDR3 is TGTGCCAGCAGCGCCCGGGACAGGGTGTACACCGGGGAGCTGTTTTTT. It translates to CASSARDRVYTGELFF.

This clonotype was found many times. This chain uses TRBV6-2 or TRBV6-3 with TRBJ2-7; 9 bases are a match to TRBD2. This CDR3 is built from 14 residues. Germline CDR1 MNHEY, CDR2 SVGEGT. V trimming: 5 bases; J trimming: 7 bases; junction bases outside the gene matches: 9. CDR3 residues: CASSQPGLAKEQYF. The CDR3 DNA reads as TGTGCCAGCAGTCAGCCGGGACTAGCTAAGGAGCAGTACTTC.

Only a few counts were recorded for this clonotype. The genes are TRBV7-6 and TRBJ2-1, with TRBD2 as a possible D gene (5 bases). This CDR3 is 13 amino acids long. The germline CDR1 and CDR2 sequences are SGHVS and FNYEAQ. V was pared by 2 bases and J by 10 bases, with 12 bases between. The CDR3 sequence is CASSLLFSGEQFF. The CDR3 DNA sequence: TGTGCCAGCAGCTTATTGTTCAGCGGCGAGCAGTTCTTC.

The CDR3 is CSARRQGVNTEAFF. CDR3 nucleotides: TGCAGTGCGCGACGACAGGGGGTGAACACTGAAGCTTTCTTT. The chain uses TRBV20-1 and TRBJ1-1; TRBD1 agrees at 9 bases. CDR1 is DFQATT and CDR2 is SNEGSKA in the germline V gene (reference sequence). The CDR3 has 14 residues. V trimming: 6 bases; J trimming: 0 bases; junction bases outside the gene matches: 5.

There are a few counts of this clonotype. This chain connects TRBV2 to TRBJ2-3; tentative D call: TRBD2 (6 bases). With 5 bases removed from V and 0 bases from J, the gap between germline ends came to 15 bases. Germline CDR1 reads SNHLY; CDR2 reads FYNNEI. This CDR3 contains 16 residues. The CDR3 loop is CASSLFSGPSTDTQYF. As DNA, the CDR3 is TGTGCCAGCAGTCTTTTTAGCGGTCCGAGCACAGATACGCAGTATTTT.

This clonotype has a handful of counts. This chain connects TRBV3-1 to TRBJ2-4, with 8 positions matching TRBD2. This CDR3 has 15 residues. The germline CDR1 and CDR2 sequences are LGHDT and YNNKEL (reference sequence). J lost 10 bases, V lost 0 bases, and 8 bases had no gene match. Here the CDR3 DNA reads TGTGCCAGCAGCCAAGATGCCATGGGCGGGAGGATTCAGTACTTC. Its translation is CASSQDAMGGRIQYF.

This chain links TRBV9 with TRBJ1-5; D remains ambiguous. CDR1 and CDR2 (germline): SGDLS, YYNGEE. The CDR3 runs 15 residues. V lost 0 bases and J lost 0, with 7 bases in between. Here the CDR3 DNA reads TGTGCCAGCAGCGTAGCTCCGTATAGCAATCAGCCCCAGCATTTT. This translates into CASSVAPYSNQPQHF.

This clonotype was observed a handful of times. V and J are TRBV20-1 and TRBJ2-3; D not certain. The germline CDR1 and CDR2 sequences are DFQATT and SNEGSKA (reference sequence). The CDR3 has 12 amino acids. V dropped 5 bases and J dropped 3 bases, with 9 bases sitting between them. The CDR3 spells CSAPMSTDTQYF. CDR3 coding DNA: TGCAGTGCTCCTATGAGTACAGATACGCAGTATTTT.

This chain joins TRBV20-1 and TRBJ2-2; D remains ambiguous. Germline-derived CDR1 and CDR2 are DFQATT and SNEGSKA (reference sequence). The CDR3 covers 13 residues. V was shortened by 0 bases and J by 7 bases, with 9 bases between the two germline ends. The CDR3 region is CSARDGLIGELFF. In nucleotides, the CDR3 is TGCAGTGCTAGAGATGGGCTCATCGGGGAGCTGTTTTTT.

This clonotype came up many times. This chain joins TRBV20-1 and TRBJ2-2, with D possibly TRBD1 on 6 matching bases. The germline gives CDR1 DFQATT, CDR2 SNEGSKA (reference sequence). The CDR3 runs 15 residues. The V end lost 5 bases, the J end lost 6 bases, and 19 bases lay between the germline ends. CDR3 region: CSARTNDRFAGELFF. DNA for the CDR3: TGCAGTGCTCGGACAAACGACAGGTTCGCCGGGGAGCTGTTTTTT.

The V and J genes are TRBV10-3 and TRBJ2-2; D is possibly TRBD2 (5 bases). The V gene lost 4 bases and the J gene lost 0 bases, with 9 bases spanning the gap. The length of the CDR3 is 15 residues. Per the germline V gene, CDR1 is ENHRY and CDR2 is SYGVKD. DNA of the CDR3: TGTGCCATCAGTGCGGCGGGCCCGAACACCGGGGAGCTGTTTTTT. It encodes CAISAAGPNTGELFF.

The CDR3 loop is CASSPLPVETSYEQYF. The CDR3 nucleotides read TGTGCCAGCTCACCACTCCCGGTTGAGACCTCCTACGAGCAGTACTTC. The chain couples TRBV18 to TRBJ2-7, with D unclear. V was clipped by 1 base and J by 0 bases, with 13 bases between them. The CDR3 is 16 amino acids. Per germline, CDR1 KGHSH and CDR2 LQKENI.

This clonotype was counted only a few times. The J gene is TRBJ2-7, the V gene TRBV20-1; D is ambiguous. Germline V gene sequence: CDR1 DFQATT, CDR2 SNEGSKA (reference sequence). With 1 base removed from V and 7 bases from J, the gap between germline ends came to 17 bases. This CDR3 contains 14 residues. CDR3 in DNA: TGCAGTGCTAGAGCGGGCGGAGCTAAAGGGGAGCAGTACTTC. Translating it yields CSARAGGAKGEQYF.

This clonotype was counted a few times. The rearrangement links TRBV27 to TRBJ2-1, with 8 bases aligning to TRBD2. The CDR3 is 15 residues long. The germline CDR1 and CDR2 sequences are MNHEY and SMNVEV (reference sequence). J gave up 3 bases and V 4 bases, and 5 bases lay outside the gene matches. CDR3 loop: CASSSREAGYNEQFF. The DNA of the CDR3 is TGTGCCAGCAGTTCGCGGGAGGCGGGCTACAATGAGCAGTTCTTC.

This chain links TRBV6-5 with TRBJ2-7, with D possibly TRBD1 on 5 matching bases. The CDR3 extends over 17 amino acids. V gave up 0 bases and J gave up 0 bases, with 15 bases separating them. The germline gives CDR1 MNHEY, CDR2 SVGAGI. The CDR3 nucleotides read TGTGCCAGCAGTTACTCCGGTCCCCAGGGTGGCTCCTACGAGCAGTACTTC. Protein: CASSYSGPQGGSYEQYF.

The rearrangement joins TRBV5-1 to TRBJ2-5, with 9 nucleotides matching TRBD2. CDR1 and CDR2 from the germline V gene are SGHRS and YFSETQ. Trimming cost V 6 bases and J 4 bases; bases outside gene matches: 4. The CDR3 sequence is 13 residues long. The chain's CDR3 is CASNSGSGETQYF. The CDR3, as DNA: TGCGCCAGCAATAGCGGGAGCGGAGAGACCCAGTACTTC.

This clonotype was detected a few times. The chain uses TRBV5-1 and TRBJ2-1, with D perhaps matching TRBD1 or TRBD2 (5 bases each). This CDR3 has 12 residues. Trimming took off 2 bases at V and 9 bases at J, with 9 bases between the two ends. The V gene's germline CDR1 is SGHRS and CDR2 YFSETQ. The chain's CDR3 is CASSFPGGEQFF. CDR3 DNA sequence: TGCGCCAGCAGCTTCCCTGGGGGTGAGCAGTTCTTC.